This entry lists 5 T cell receptor beta chains sequenced from one sample in a study of cytomegalovirus exposure and HLA in healthy donors. In the PCR, 60 Vbeta and 13 Jbeta primers were used. TCRdb keeps only in-frame clones here, not all; method: immunoSEQ multiplex PCR. The sample contains 120,000 to 150,000 clones, around 75% of which appear only once. The specimen sequenced was PBMCs. The source of these receptors is a woman in her twenties or thirties in good health and CMV-seronegative.

CDR3 region: CASSLSTGGSTEAFF. CDR3 DNA: TGTGCCAGCAGTTTATCGACAGGGGGAAGCACTGAAGCTTTCTTT. The J gene is TRBJ1-1, the V gene TRBV27; 9 bases are shared with TRBD1. The J segment lost 4 bases and the V segment lost 0 bases, leaving 3 bases of the junction unmatched. The CDR3 consists of 15 residues. The germline V gene encodes CDR1 MNHEY and CDR2 SMNVEV (reference sequence).

V is TRBV5-1 and J is TRBJ2-7; 7 nucleotides line up with TRBD2. Per germline, CDR1 SGHRS and CDR2 YFSETQ. Trimming removed 4 bases from V and 2 bases from J; junction bases left unmatched: 9. The CDR3 loop spans 15 amino acids. In DNA, the CDR3 is TGCGCCAGCAGCGCAGGACTAGGCCCTACCTACGAGCAGTACTTC. Residues: CASSAGLGPTYEQYF.

Only one count was recorded for this clone. This rearrangement joins TRBV2 to TRBJ2-3, with D perhaps matching TRBD1 (5 bases). The V gene lost 5 bases and the J gene lost 4 bases, with 19 bases spanning the gap. CDR1 is SNHLY, CDR2 FYNNEI, per germline. This CDR3 region has 16 residues. CDR3 bases: TGTGCCAGCAGTCCCGATGGACACGGACCGTCAGATACGCAGTATTTT. Amino acids: CASSPDGHGPSDTQYF.

This chain uses TRBV30 with TRBJ2-3, with D possibly being TRBD2 (5 bases). Per germline, CDR1 GTSNPN and CDR2 SVGIG (reference sequence). The ends were cut back, 2 bases at V and 1 base at J, with 7 bases in the middle. The CDR3 is made up of 13 amino acids. The CDR3 here is CAWSPGGTDTQYF. CDR3 bases: TGTGCCTGGAGTCCCGGGGGCACAGATACGCAGTATTTT. Supplemented by reference TRBV30 and TRBJ2-3, the full variable domain reads SQTIHQWPATLVQPVGSPLSLECTVEGTSNPNLYWYRQAAGRGLQLLFYSVGIGQISSEVPQNLSASRPQDRQFILSSKKLLLSDSGFYLCAWSPGGTDTQYFGPGTRLTVL.

This chain uses TRBV7-3 with TRBJ1-6; D is ambiguous. Trimming removed 2 bases at V and 7 bases at J, with 6 bases between. Germline CDR1 SGHTA, CDR2 FQGTGA. The CDR3 totals 13 residues. The CDR3, as DNA: TGTGCCAGCAGCTTAGGCCCGAATTCACCCCTCCACTTT. Its translation: CASSLGPNSPLHF. Complete variable domain (other parts from reference TRBV7-3 and TRBJ1-6): GAGVSQTPSNKVTEKGKYVELRCDPISGHTALYWYRQSLGQGPEFLIYFQGTGAADDSGLPNDRFFAVRPEGSVSTLKIQRTERGDSAVYLCASSLGPNSPLHFGNGTRLTVT.